These 6 T cell receptor beta chains were sequenced from one sample in a study of blood T cell repertoires in COVID-19. The repertoire was sequenced with immunoSEQ multiplex PCR; TCRdb's copy has only in-frame clones and lacks some. The data show around 110,000 clones, with more than 80% seen just once and 4.5% to 6% held by the top ten. Sequences were obtained from peripheral blood. These receptors were collected from a man between 35 and 55 years old with active or convalescent COVID-19.

In regard to this clone: Germline and junction disagree at one end, which may indicate a read error. The rearrangement links TRBV30 to TRBJ2-7; 11 bases agree with TRBD2. Germline V gene lookup returns CDR1 GTSNPN and CDR2 SVGIG (reference sequence). This CDR3 is 12 amino acids long. The CDR3 bases are TGTGCCTGGAGTATGACCGGGACTAGCGGCGGATTC. Protein product: CAWSMTGTSGGF.

The gene calls are TRBV6-5 and TRBJ1-1; D gene ambiguous. The CDR3 is 12 residues long. Per the germline V gene, CDR1 is MNHEY and CDR2 is SVGAGI. V lost 0 bases to trimming and J lost 12 bases, with 11 bases between them. The CDR3 region is CASSYSGGKTFF. The CDR3 DNA is TGTGCCAGCAGTTACTCCGGAGGGAAAACTTTCTTT.

This chain links TRBV13 with TRBJ1-5, with TRBD1 matching over 11 bases. This CDR3 spans 19 amino acids. V shed 2 bases and J 2 bases; nucleotides not matched to a gene: 11. Looked up from germline, CDR1 is PRHDT and CDR2 is FYEKMQ (reference sequence). The CDR3 DNA reads as TGTGCCAGCAGCTTAAGTTGGGACAGGGGGGAATATGGCAATCAGCCCCAGCATTTT. This gives the protein CASSLSWDRGEYGNQPQHF. Based on the CDR3 plus reference TRBV13 and TRBJ1-5, the full variable domain is AAGVIQSPRHLIKEKRETATLKCYPIPRHDTVYWYQQGPGQDPQFLISFYEKMQSDKGSIPDRFSAQQFSDYHSELNMSSLELGDSALYFCASSLSWDRGEYGNQPQHFGDGTRLSIL.

CDR3 DNA: TGTGCCAGCAGTAAAAGCGGCAGCTCCTACAATGAGCAGTTCTTC. Translating it yields CASSKSGSSYNEQFF. The chain employs TRBV6-5 and TRBJ2-1, with a possible D match to TRBD2 (5 bases). The CDR3 runs 15 residues. V gave up 5 bases and J gave up 0 bases, with 11 bases separating them. CDR1 is MNHEY and CDR2 is SVGAGI in the germline V gene.

The V call is TRBV27, the J call TRBJ2-3, with 11 bases matching TRBD2. The V and J ends lost 7 bases and 3 bases, in that order; junction bases with no gene match: 15. CDR3 length: 18 amino acids. Per germline, CDR1 MNHEY and CDR2 SMNVEV (reference sequence). The CDR3: CASTFSGRALRSTDTQYF. In DNA form, the CDR3 reads TGTGCCAGCACTTTTAGCGGGAGGGCCCTCCGTTCGACAGATACGCAGTATTTT.

The chain employs TRBV7-7 and TRBJ2-3, with 8 bases fitting TRBD1. Losses at the gene ends were 3 bases for V and 0 bases for J; bases not matched to a gene: 2. CDR3 length: 15 amino acids. CDR1 is SSHAT, CDR2 FNYEAQ, per germline (reference sequence). The DNA for the CDR3 is TGTGCCAGCAGCTTCCGGACAGGGAGCACAGATACGCAGTATTTT. Translating gives CASSFRTGSTDTQYF.